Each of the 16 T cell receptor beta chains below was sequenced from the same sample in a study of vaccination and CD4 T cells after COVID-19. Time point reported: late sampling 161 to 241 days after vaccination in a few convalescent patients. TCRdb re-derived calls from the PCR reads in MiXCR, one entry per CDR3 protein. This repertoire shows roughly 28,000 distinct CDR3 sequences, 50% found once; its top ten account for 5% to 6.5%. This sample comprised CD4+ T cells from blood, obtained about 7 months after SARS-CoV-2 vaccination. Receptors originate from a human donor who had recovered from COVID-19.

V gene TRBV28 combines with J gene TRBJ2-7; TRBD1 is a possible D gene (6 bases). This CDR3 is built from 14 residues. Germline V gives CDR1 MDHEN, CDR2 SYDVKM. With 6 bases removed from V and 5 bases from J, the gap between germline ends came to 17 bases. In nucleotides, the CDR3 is TGTGCCAGCAGCCCGGGACAATCTTTCCACGAGCAGTACTTC. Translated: CASSPGQSFHEQYF. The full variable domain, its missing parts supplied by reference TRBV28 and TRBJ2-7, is DVKVTQSSRYLVKRTGEKVFLECVQDMDHENMFWYRQDPGLGLRLIYFSYDVKMKEKGDIPEGYSVSREKKERFSLILESASTNQTSMYLCASSPGQSFHEQYFGPGTRLTVT.

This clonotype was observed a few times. The CDR3 nucleotides read TGTGCCACCAGCACTCAGGGATTTTCTGGGGCCAACGTCCTGACTTTC. Translated, it gives CATSTQGFSGANVLTF. The V and J genes are TRBV15 and TRBJ2-6; TRBD1 might be the D (5 bases). This CDR3 has 16 residues. Deletions cut 4 bases from V and 1 base from J, with 11 bases between. The germline V gene encodes CDR1 LNHNV and CDR2 YYDKDF (reference sequence).

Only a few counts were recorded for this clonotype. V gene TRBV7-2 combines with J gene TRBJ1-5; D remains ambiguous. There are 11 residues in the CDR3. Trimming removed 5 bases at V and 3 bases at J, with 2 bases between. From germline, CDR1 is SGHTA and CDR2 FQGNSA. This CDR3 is CASSLNQPQHF. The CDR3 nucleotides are TGTGCCAGCAGCCTCAATCAGCCCCAGCATTTT.

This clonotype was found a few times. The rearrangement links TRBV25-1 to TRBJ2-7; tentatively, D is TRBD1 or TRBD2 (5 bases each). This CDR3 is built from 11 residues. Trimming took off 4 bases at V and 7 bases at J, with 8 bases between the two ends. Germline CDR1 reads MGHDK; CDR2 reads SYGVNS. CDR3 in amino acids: CASSGGYEQYF. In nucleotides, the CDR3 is TGTGCCAGCAGTGGGGGGTATGAGCAGTACTTC.

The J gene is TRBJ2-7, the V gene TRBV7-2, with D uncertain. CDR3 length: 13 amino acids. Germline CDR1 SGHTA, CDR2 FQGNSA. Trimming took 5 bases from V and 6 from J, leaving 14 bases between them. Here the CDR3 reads CASSDYTLGEQYF. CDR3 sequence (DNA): TGTGCCAGCAGCGATTATACTTTGGGCGAGCAGTACTTC. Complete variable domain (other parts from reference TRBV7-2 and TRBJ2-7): GAGVSQSPSNKVTEKGKDVELRCDPISGHTALYWYRQSLGQGLEFLIYFQGNSAPDKSGLPSDRFSAERTGGSVSTLTIQRTQQEDSAVYLCASSDYTLGEQYFGPGTRLTVT.

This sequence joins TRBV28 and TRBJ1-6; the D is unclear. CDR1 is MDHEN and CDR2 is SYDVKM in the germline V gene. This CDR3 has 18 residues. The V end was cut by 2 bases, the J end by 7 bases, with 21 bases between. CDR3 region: CASSLRPMHMSSNSPLHF. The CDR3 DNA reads TGTGCCAGCAGTTTAAGACCTATGCACATGTCATCGAATTCACCCCTCCACTTT.

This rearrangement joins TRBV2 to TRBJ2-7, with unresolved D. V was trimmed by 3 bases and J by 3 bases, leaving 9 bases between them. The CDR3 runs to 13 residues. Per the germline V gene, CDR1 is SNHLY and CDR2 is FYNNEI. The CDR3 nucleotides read TGTGCCAGCAGTGACGGAGAGCGCTACGAGCAGTACTTC. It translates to CASSDGERYEQYF. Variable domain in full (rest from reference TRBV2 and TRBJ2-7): EPEVTQTPSHQVTQMGQEVILRCVPISNHLYFYWYRQILGQKVEFLVSFYNNEISEKSEIFDDQFSVERPDGSNFTLKIRSTKLEDSAMYFCASSDGERYEQYFGPGTRLTVT.

The CDR3 DNA reads TGTGCCAGCAGCGCGAGATACTACGAGCAGTACTTC. Amino acids: CASSARYYEQYF. This chain connects TRBV7-9 to TRBJ2-7; D is unclear. V shed 5 bases and J shed 3 bases, with 8 bases lying between them. CDR1 SEHNR and CDR2 FQNEAQ come from the germline V gene (reference sequence). The length of the CDR3 is 12 residues.

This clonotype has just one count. CDR3 sequence: CASSLNGGSADTQYF. For the CDR3, the DNA is TGTGCCAGCAGCTTAAATGGGGGCAGCGCAGATACGCAGTATTTT. The gene calls are TRBV7-9 and TRBJ2-3; weak D call: TRBD1 (6 bases). V was shortened by 2 bases and J by 4 bases, with 13 bases between the two germline ends. CDR1 and CDR2 (germline): SEHNR, FQNEAQ (reference sequence). CDR3 length equals 15 residues.

The CDR3 nucleotides are TGTGCCAGTAGTAAGGGGCCGAGCTCCTACAATGAGCAGTTCTTC. Translation gives CASSKGPSSYNEQFF. This rearrangement joins TRBV19 to TRBJ2-1, with a tentative D call TRBD1 (5 bases). The germline CDR1 and CDR2 sequences are LNHDA and SQIVND (reference sequence). Trimming stripped 4 bases from V and 0 bases from J, with 10 bases between. This CDR3 comprises 15 residues.

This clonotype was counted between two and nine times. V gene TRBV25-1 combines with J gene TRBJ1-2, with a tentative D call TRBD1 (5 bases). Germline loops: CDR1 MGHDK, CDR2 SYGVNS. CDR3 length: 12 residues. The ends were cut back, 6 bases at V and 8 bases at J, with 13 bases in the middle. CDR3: CASRGGGYGYTF. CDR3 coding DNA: TGTGCCAGCAGGGGGGGTGGGTACGGCTACACCTTC.

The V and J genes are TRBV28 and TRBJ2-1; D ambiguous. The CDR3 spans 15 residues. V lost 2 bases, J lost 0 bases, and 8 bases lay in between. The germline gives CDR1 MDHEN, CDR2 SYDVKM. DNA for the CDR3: TGTGCCAGCAGTTTAGAAGGGTACTCCTACAATGAGCAGTTCTTC. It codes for CASSLEGYSYNEQFF.

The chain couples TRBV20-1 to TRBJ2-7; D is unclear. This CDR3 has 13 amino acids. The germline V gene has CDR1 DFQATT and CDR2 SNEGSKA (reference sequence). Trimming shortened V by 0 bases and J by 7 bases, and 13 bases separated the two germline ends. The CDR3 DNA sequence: TGCAGTGCTAGAGATGGTGGGCTTGATGAGCAGTACTTC. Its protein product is CSARDGGLDEQYF.

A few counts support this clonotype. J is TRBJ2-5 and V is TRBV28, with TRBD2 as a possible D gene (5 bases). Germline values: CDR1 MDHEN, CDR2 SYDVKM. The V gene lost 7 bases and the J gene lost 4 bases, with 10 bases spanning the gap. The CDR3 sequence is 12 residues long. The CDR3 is CASIKGGETQYF. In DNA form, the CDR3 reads TGTGCCAGCATTAAAGGAGGAGAGACCCAGTACTTC.

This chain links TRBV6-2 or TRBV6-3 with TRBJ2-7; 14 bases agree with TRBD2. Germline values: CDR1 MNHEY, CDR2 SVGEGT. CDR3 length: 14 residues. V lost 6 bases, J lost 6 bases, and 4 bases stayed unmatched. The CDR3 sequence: CASSYGTSGSEQYF. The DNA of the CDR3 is TGTGCCAGCAGCTACGGGACTAGCGGGAGCGAGCAGTACTTC.

CDR3 DNA sequence: TGTGCCAGCAGCTTACGGTTCGAAGATACGCAGTATTTT. Protein: CASSLRFEDTQYF. The V call is TRBV7-2, the J call TRBJ2-3; D not resolved. Trimming removed 2 bases from V and 5 bases from J, with 8 bases in between. This CDR3 is built from 13 residues. In germline, CDR1 is SGHTA, CDR2 FQGNSA.